This entry describes one TCR beta chain. The sample belongs to a study of shared clonotypes between healthy human individuals. Clones were sequenced by immunoSEQ multiplex PCR, and TCRdb holds only the in-frame ones, with some missing. The sample gives about 490,000 clones, 75% to 85% of which show up once; over 10% is in the top ten. Source material: PBMCs. The sequence derives from a middle-aged woman in good health. Some clones in this sample may be carry-over from other donors' samples.

The CDR3 DNA reads TGTGCCAGCAGCCTAAGTTGGGATTCTAAAGCTTTCTTT. Translation gives CASSLSWDSKAFF. The chain is built from TRBV7-9 and TRBJ1-1; D remains unclear. Trimming removed 5 bases from V and 9 bases from J, with 16 bases in between. Germline-derived CDR1 and CDR2 are SEHNR and FQNEAQ (reference sequence). The CDR3 has 13 residues.